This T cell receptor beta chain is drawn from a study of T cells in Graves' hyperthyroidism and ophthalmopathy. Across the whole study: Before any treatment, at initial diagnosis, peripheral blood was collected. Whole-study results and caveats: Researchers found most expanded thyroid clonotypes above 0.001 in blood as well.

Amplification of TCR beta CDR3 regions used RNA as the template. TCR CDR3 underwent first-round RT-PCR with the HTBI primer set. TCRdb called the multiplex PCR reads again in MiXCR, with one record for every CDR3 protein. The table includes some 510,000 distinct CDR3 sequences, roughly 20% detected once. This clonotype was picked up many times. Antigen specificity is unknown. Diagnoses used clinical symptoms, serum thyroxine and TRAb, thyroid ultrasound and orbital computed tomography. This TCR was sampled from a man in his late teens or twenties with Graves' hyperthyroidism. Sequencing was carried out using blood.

CDR3 DNA sequence: TGTGCCAGCAGGCCCCCTCGGCTAGCGGGGCGGACCGGGGAGCTGTTTTTT. Encoded protein: CASRPPRLAGRTGELFF. J is TRBJ2-2 and V is TRBV28, with 9 bases identical to TRBD2. The trim removed 6 bases at V and 5 bases at J, leaving 13 bases unmatched. The length of the CDR3 is 17 residues. Germline CDR1 and CDR2: MDHEN and SYDVKM. Filled out from reference TRBV28 and TRBJ2-2, the complete variable domain reads DVKVTQSSRYLVKRTGEKVFLECVQDMDHENMFWYRQDPGLGLRLIYFSYDVKMKEKGDIPEGYSVSREKKERFSLILESASTNQTSMYLCASRPPRLAGRTGELFFGEGSRLTVL.